This TCR beta chain stems from a study of CD8+ T cells in alopecia areata. Study-wide results and caveats: During tofacitinib treatment, many expanded lesional clones remained in scalp and blood.

Sequencing used cDNA as its template, made by extracting RNA and reverse transcribing it. Some clones are missing from TCRdb's copy, which holds only in-frame ones; the method was immunoSEQ multiplex PCR. The sample has about 190,000 clones, roughly 66% seen once. As concerns this clone: The antigen is not known.

The treatment was: oral pan-JAK inhibitor, 5-10 mg twice daily. Germline assignment: CDR1 SGDLS and CDR2 YYNGEE. The CDR3 runs 16 residues. V was pared by 0 bases and J by 7 bases, with 16 bases between. The clonotype was recovered from a human donor with alopecia areata. The rearrangement links TRBV9 to TRBJ2-2; weak D call: TRBD2 (5 bases). The starting material was CD4+ T cells sorted from blood, obtained at week 24, from a patient treated with tofacitinib. CDR3 residues: CASSVDPAGVGGELFF. The CDR3 region has the DNA TGTGCCAGCAGCGTAGACCCTGCCGGGGTAGGCGGGGAGCTGTTTTTT.